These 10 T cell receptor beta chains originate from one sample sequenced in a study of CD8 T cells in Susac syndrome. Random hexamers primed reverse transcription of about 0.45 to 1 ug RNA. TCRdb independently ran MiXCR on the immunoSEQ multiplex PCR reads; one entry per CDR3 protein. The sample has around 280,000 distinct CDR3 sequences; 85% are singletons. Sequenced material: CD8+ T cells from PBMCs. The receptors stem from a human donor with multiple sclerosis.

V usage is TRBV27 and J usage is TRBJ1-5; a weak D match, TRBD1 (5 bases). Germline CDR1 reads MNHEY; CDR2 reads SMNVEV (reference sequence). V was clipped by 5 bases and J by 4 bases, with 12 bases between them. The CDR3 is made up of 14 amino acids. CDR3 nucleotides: TGTGCCAGCAGTGGCGGGACGCCTAATCAGCCCCAGCATTTT. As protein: CASSGGTPNQPQHF.

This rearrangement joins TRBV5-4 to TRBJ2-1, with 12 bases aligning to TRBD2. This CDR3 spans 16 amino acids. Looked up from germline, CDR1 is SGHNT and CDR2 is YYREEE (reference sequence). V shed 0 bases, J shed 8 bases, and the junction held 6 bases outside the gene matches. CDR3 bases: TGTGCCAGCAGCTTGGAAGCTAGCGGGAGGGGTTATGAGCAGTTCTTC. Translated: CASSLEASGRGYEQFF.

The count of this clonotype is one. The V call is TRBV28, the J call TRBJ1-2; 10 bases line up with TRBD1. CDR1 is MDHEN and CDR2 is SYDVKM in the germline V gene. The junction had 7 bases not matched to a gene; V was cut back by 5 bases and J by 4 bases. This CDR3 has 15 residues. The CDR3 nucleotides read TGTGCCAGCAGTCGTGGGACAGGGGATAGCTATGGCTACACCTTC. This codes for CASSRGTGDSYGYTF.

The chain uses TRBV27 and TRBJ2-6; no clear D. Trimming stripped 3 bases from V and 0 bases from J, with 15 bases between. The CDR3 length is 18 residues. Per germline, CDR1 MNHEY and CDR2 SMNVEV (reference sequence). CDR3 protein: CASSFLTGRASGANVLTF. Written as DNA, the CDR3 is TGTGCCAGCAGTTTCCTAACCGGACGGGCCTCTGGGGCCAACGTCCTGACTTTC.

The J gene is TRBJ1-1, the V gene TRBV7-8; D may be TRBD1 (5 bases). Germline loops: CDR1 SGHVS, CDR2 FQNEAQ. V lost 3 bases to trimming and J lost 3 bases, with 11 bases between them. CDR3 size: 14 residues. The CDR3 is CASSFSLGDTEAFF. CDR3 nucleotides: TGTGCCAGCAGCTTTTCGCTGGGGGACACTGAAGCTTTCTTT.

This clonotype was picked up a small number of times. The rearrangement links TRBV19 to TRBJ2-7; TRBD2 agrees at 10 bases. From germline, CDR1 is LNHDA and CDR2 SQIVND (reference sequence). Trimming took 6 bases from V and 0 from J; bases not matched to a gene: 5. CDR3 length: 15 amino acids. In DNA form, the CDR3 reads TGTGCCAGTAGGCCCGGACTAGCGGCCTCCTACGAGCAGTACTTC. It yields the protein CASRPGLAASYEQYF.

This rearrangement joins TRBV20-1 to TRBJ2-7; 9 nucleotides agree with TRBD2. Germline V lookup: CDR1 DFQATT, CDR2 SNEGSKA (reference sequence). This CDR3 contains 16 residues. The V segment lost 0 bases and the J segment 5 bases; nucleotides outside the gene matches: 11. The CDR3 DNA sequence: TGCAGTGCTAGAGAAAAGGGACTAGCCGGAGGAGACGAGCAGTACTTC. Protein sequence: CSAREKGLAGGDEQYF.

This chain's CDR3 is CASSPSGPYNEQFF. Written as DNA, the CDR3 is TGTGCCAGCAGCCCTAGCGGCCCTTACAATGAGCAGTTCTTC. V and J are TRBV6-2 or TRBV6-3 and TRBJ2-1, with 7 nucleotides matching TRBD2. The CDR3 totals 14 residues. V shed 6 bases and J 4 bases; nucleotides not matched to a gene: 6. Germline-derived CDR1 and CDR2 are MNHEY and SVGEGT.

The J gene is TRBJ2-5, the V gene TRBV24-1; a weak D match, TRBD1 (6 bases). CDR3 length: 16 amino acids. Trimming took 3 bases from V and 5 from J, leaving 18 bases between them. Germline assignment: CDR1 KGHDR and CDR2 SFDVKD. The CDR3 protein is CATSDLTGGAWETQYF. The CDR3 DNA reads TGTGCCACCAGTGATCTGACAGGAGGCGCGTGGGAGACCCAGTACTTC.

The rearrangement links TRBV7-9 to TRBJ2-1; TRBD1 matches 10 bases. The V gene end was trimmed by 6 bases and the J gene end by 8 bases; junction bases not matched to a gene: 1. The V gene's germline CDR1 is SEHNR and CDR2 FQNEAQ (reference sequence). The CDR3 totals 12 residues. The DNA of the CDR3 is TGTGCCAGCAGAGACAGGGGGCATGAGCAGTTCTTC. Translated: CASRDRGHEQFF. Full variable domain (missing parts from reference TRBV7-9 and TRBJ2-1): DTGVSQNPRHKITKRGQNVTFRCDPISEHNRLYWYRQTLGQGPEFLTYFQNEAQLEKSRLLSDRFSAERPKGSFSTLEIQRTEQGDSAMYLCASRDRGHEQFFGPGTRLTVL.